The clone carrying this T cell receptor beta chain was found many times. Antigen specificity is unknown. The TCRbeta library incorporated unique molecular identifiers. TCRdb re-derived calls from the PCR reads in MiXCR, one entry per CDR3 protein. The sample includes over 200,000 distinct CDR3 sequences, roughly 11% of them seen just once. The data are from a study of T-cell reconstitution after alpha-beta-depleted transplantation in children. The study, taken as a whole, reports: Some patients owed their high day-60 TCRbeta diversity to surviving recipient T cells and thymic progenitors. Expanded graft clones numbering several hundred reportedly gave rise to alpha-beta T cells about two months after transplant. The main origin of T-cell counts and diversity one year after transplant was newly produced T cells.

The V end was cut by 0 bases, the J end by 9 bases, with 27 bases between. This CDR3 comprises 18 residues. CDR1 DFQATT and CDR2 SNEGSKA come from the germline V gene (reference sequence). The V call is TRBV20-1, the J call TRBJ2-1, with a weak D call TRBD2 (6 bases). The material sequenced was PBMCs, taken before TCRalphabeta/CD19-depleted stem cell transplant. This receptor was identified in a child younger than two with acute myeloid leukemia, due to receive a stem cell transplant. The CDR3 DNA is TGCAGTGCTAGAGAGGGGGGTCGCACGGGCACGGTTTTGGGTGAGCAGTTCTTC. Its translation: CSAREGGRTGTVLGEQFF.